The 19 T cell receptor beta chains in this list originate from one sample, sequenced in a study of shared clonotypes between healthy human individuals. Assay used: immunoSEQ multiplex PCR; TCRdb lists only in-frame clones, some missing. The table has approximately 1,500,000 clones, approximately 98% seen once. Sequenced: naive CD4+ T cells sorted from blood. Specified subset: CD45RA+ positively selected. The receptors come from a man aged 25-45 years in good health.

The chain couples TRBV7-2 to TRBJ2-7; D is unclear. The CDR3 runs to 16 residues. V shed 6 bases and J shed 2 bases, with 20 bases lying between them. Germline lookup yields CDR1 SGHTA and CDR2 FQGNSA. As DNA, the CDR3 is TGTGCCAGCAGACTTCGGCTGGGTAAGGGCCCCTACGAGCAGTACTTC. This translates into CASRLRLGKGPYEQYF. Full variable domain (remainder filled in from reference TRBV7-2 and TRBJ2-7): GAGVSQSPSNKVTEKGKDVELRCDPISGHTALYWYRQSLGQGLEFLIYFQGNSAPDKSGLPSDRFSAERTGGSVSTLTIQRTQQEDSAVYLCASRLRLGKGPYEQYFGPGTRLTVT.

This rearrangement joins TRBV28 to TRBJ1-2; maybe TRBD1 (5 bases). Germline V gene data show CDR1 as MDHEN and CDR2 as SYDVKM. The CDR3 totals 11 residues. Trimming shortened V by 7 bases and J by 4 bases, and 7 bases separated the two germline ends. CDR3 DNA: TGTGCCAGCACCACAGGCTATGGCTACACCTTC. Translated: CASTTGYGYTF.

The rearrangement joins TRBV25-1 to TRBJ2-7; D remains ambiguous. The V gene lost 6 bases and the J gene lost 4 bases, with 13 bases spanning the gap. Per germline, CDR1 MGHDK and CDR2 SYGVNS. The length of the CDR3 is 13 residues. Here the CDR3 reads CASRTPGGYEQYF. The CDR3 coding sequence is TGTGCCAGCAGAACCCCGGGCGGTTACGAGCAGTACTTC.

The chain couples TRBV5-4 to TRBJ2-7; 7 bases line up with TRBD2. V gave up 3 bases and J gave up 4 bases; unmatched junction bases: 4. Germline CDR1 is SGHNT and CDR2 is YYREEE (reference sequence). The CDR3 extends over 13 amino acids. The CDR3 coding sequence is TGTGCCAGCAGCTACGGTAGCGGGTACGAGCAGTACTTC. It specifies CASSYGSGYEQYF. Together with reference TRBV5-4 and TRBJ2-7, the CDR3 gives the full variable domain: ETGVTQSPTHLIKTRGQQVTLRCSSQSGHNTVSWYQQALGQGPQFIFQYYREEENGRGNFPPRFSGLQFPNYSSELNVNALELDDSALYLCASSYGSGYEQYFGPGTRLTVT.

This clone appeared once. The rearrangement joins TRBV2 to TRBJ2-1; no definite D call. The CDR3 is 15 amino acids. Germline loops: CDR1 SNHLY, CDR2 FYNNEI. The V gene lost 7 bases and the J gene lost 9 bases, with 22 bases spanning the gap. CDR3 sequence (DNA): TGTGCCAGCACCTTAAGGTCAAGCAATTACGGTGAGCAGTTCTTC. Translating gives CASTLRSSNYGEQFF.

The gene calls are TRBV28 and TRBJ2-7; 10 nucleotides line up with TRBD1. This CDR3 has 16 residues. The trim removed 7 bases at V and 3 bases at J, leaving 12 bases unmatched. Germline-derived CDR1 and CDR2 are MDHEN and SYDVKM. The CDR3 DNA reads as TGTGCCAGCACTTCTCCCGGGACAGGGGCCCGCTACGAGCAGTACTTC. It codes for CASTSPGTGARYEQYF.

This clone occurred once. The chain uses TRBV10-1 and TRBJ2-5; D might be TRBD1 or TRBD2, each matching 5 bases. Germline V CDR1 and CDR2: WNHNN, SYGVQD (reference sequence). Between the trimmed V and J ends, which lost 2 bases and 5 bases, there was a span of 9 bases. The CDR3 length is 13 residues. In DNA form, the CDR3 reads TGCGCCAGCAGTGAGGGGGGTATGGAGACCCAGTACTTC. It translates to CASSEGGMETQYF.

J is TRBJ1-4 and V is TRBV6-5; D is unresolved. From germline, CDR1 is MNHEY and CDR2 SVGAGI. This CDR3 comprises 12 residues. Trimming left V 6 bases short and J 10 bases short, with 12 bases between. The CDR3, as DNA: TGTGCCAGCAGGAGGGTCCCAGGAAAACTGTTTTTT. Its translation is CASRRVPGKLFF.

This clone came up once. J is TRBJ2-2 and V is TRBV11-3, with 8 bases matching TRBD1. V lost 0 bases and J lost 3; bases outside the gene matches: 6. The CDR3 consists of 17 residues. CDR1 is SGHNT, CDR2 YENEEA, per germline. CDR3 loop: CASSLDVGTGDTGELFF. The CDR3 bases are TGTGCCAGCAGCTTAGATGTAGGGACAGGCGACACCGGGGAGCTGTTTTTT. The full variable domain, in which reference TRBV11-3 and TRBJ2-2 provide the parts outside the CDR3, is EAGVVQSPRYKIIEKKQPVAFWCNPISGHNTLYWYLQNLGQGPELLIRYENEEAVDDSQLPKDRFSAERLKGVDSTLKIQPAELGDSAVYLCASSLDVGTGDTGELFFGEGSRLTVL.

The chain joins TRBV5-1 to TRBJ1-4; the match to TRBD1 covers 11 bases. Germline V gives CDR1 SGHRS, CDR2 YFSETQ. CDR3 length: 16 amino acids. V dropped 3 bases and J dropped 1; count of bases not matched to a gene: 2. The CDR3: CASSYGTGGTNEKLFF. In nucleotides, the CDR3 is TGCGCCAGCAGCTACGGGACAGGGGGAACTAATGAAAAACTGTTTTTT.

This clone was detected once. V gene TRBV5-8 combines with J gene TRBJ1-2, with TRBD1 matching 9 bases. Unmatched junction bases numbered 14, after V lost 4 bases and J lost 7 bases. Germline assignment: CDR1 SGHTS and CDR2 YDEGEE. This CDR3 is 16 amino acids long. CDR3 in DNA: TGTGCCAGCAGCCTGATCAGGACAGGGGCCGGGGGTGGCTACACCTTC. This encodes CASSLIRTGAGGGYTF. Together with reference TRBV5-8 and TRBJ1-2, the CDR3 gives the full variable domain: EAGVTQSPTHLIKTRGQQATLRCSPISGHTSVYWYQQALGLGLQFLLWYDEGEERNRGNFPPRFSGRQFPNYSSELNVNALELEDSALYLCASSLIRTGAGGGYTFGSGTRLTVV.

The V and J genes are TRBV5-4 and TRBJ2-1; D gene ambiguous. This CDR3 has 13 residues. V lost 5 bases to trimming and J lost 3 bases, with 9 bases between them. CDR1 is SGHNT, CDR2 YYREEE, per germline (reference sequence). CDR3 DNA: TGTGCCAGCAGACCACAGAACTACAATGAGCAGTTCTTC. Protein product: CASRPQNYNEQFF.

J is TRBJ2-1 and V is TRBV11-2, with 7 bases fitting TRBD1. Germline-derived CDR1 and CDR2 are SGHAT and FQNNGV. This CDR3 is 13 amino acids long. The V gene end was trimmed by 6 bases and the J gene end by 9 bases; junction bases not matched to a gene: 8. The CDR3 nucleotides are TGTGCCAGCAGGGGGAAGGGGGCCGGTGAGCAGTTCTTC. This codes for CASRGKGAGEQFF.

The rearrangement links TRBV18 to TRBJ2-2; D not resolved. The CDR3 runs to 19 residues. Looked up from germline, CDR1 is KGHSH and CDR2 is LQKENI. V was trimmed by 1 base and J by 0 bases, leaving 18 bases between them. CDR3: CASSPREIGESANTGELFF. The CDR3 DNA follows: TGTGCCAGCTCACCACGGGAAATTGGAGAATCTGCGAACACCGGGGAGCTGTTTTTT. Using reference TRBV18 and TRBJ2-2 for the parts outside the CDR3, the full variable domain is NAGVMQNPRHLVRRRGQEARLRCSPMKGHSHVYWYRQLPEEGLKFMVYLQKENIIDESGMPKERFSAEFPKEGPSILRIQQVVRGDSAAYFCASSPREIGESANTGELFFGEGSRLTVL.

The rearrangement joins TRBV11-2 to TRBJ2-3; D is perhaps TRBD1 or TRBD2 (5 bases each). V lost 7 bases and J lost 4, with 21 bases in between. The germline V gene has CDR1 SGHAT and CDR2 FQNNGV. The CDR3 has 16 amino acids. CDR3 region: CASKLVGTHAPDTQYF. CDR3 DNA: TGTGCCAGCAAACTAGTCGGGACCCACGCCCCAGATACGCAGTATTTT.

The chain employs TRBV15 and TRBJ2-3; D gene ambiguous. Germline CDR1 reads LNHNV; CDR2 reads YYDKDF (reference sequence). V lost 0 bases and J 2 bases, leaving 12 bases between the germline ends. This CDR3 is built from 16 residues. CDR3 nucleotide sequence: TGTGCCACCAGCAGAGATCCATACCAAAACACAGATACGCAGTATTTT. It codes for CATSRDPYQNTDTQYF.

This chain uses TRBV21-1 with TRBJ2-3; the D call of TRBD2 is as the table states it, not checked on the DNA. TRBV21-1 is assigned pseudogene status. The CDR3 runs 18 residues. The CDR3 DNA follows: TGTGCCAGCAGCATTATGGCTAGCGGGAGGGTGGGCACAGATACGCAGTATTTT. Protein sequence: CASSIMASGRVGTDTQYF.

V is TRBV10-3 and J is TRBJ2-5, with D possibly being TRBD1 (6 bases). Trimming left V 3 bases short and J 2 bases short, with 7 bases between. This CDR3 is 13 amino acids long. CDR1 ENHRY and CDR2 SYGVKD come from the germline V gene. The CDR3 sequence: CAISEQGQETQYF. Here the CDR3 DNA reads TGTGCCATCAGTGAACAGGGTCAAGAGACCCAGTACTTC.

V and J are TRBV28 and TRBJ2-1; 7 bases fit TRBD1. The germline V gene encodes CDR1 MDHEN and CDR2 SYDVKM. With 2 bases clipped from V and 7 bases from J, the junction kept 5 bases outside the gene matches. The CDR3 is 14 amino acids. The CDR3 sequence: CASSLDRVRNEQFF. In DNA, the CDR3 is TGTGCCAGCAGTTTAGACAGGGTAAGGAATGAGCAGTTCTTC. Drawing the rest from reference TRBV28 and TRBJ2-1, the complete variable domain is DVKVTQSSRYLVKRTGEKVFLECVQDMDHENMFWYRQDPGLGLRLIYFSYDVKMKEKGDIPEGYSVSREKKERFSLILESASTNQTSMYLCASSLDRVRNEQFFGPGTRLTVL.